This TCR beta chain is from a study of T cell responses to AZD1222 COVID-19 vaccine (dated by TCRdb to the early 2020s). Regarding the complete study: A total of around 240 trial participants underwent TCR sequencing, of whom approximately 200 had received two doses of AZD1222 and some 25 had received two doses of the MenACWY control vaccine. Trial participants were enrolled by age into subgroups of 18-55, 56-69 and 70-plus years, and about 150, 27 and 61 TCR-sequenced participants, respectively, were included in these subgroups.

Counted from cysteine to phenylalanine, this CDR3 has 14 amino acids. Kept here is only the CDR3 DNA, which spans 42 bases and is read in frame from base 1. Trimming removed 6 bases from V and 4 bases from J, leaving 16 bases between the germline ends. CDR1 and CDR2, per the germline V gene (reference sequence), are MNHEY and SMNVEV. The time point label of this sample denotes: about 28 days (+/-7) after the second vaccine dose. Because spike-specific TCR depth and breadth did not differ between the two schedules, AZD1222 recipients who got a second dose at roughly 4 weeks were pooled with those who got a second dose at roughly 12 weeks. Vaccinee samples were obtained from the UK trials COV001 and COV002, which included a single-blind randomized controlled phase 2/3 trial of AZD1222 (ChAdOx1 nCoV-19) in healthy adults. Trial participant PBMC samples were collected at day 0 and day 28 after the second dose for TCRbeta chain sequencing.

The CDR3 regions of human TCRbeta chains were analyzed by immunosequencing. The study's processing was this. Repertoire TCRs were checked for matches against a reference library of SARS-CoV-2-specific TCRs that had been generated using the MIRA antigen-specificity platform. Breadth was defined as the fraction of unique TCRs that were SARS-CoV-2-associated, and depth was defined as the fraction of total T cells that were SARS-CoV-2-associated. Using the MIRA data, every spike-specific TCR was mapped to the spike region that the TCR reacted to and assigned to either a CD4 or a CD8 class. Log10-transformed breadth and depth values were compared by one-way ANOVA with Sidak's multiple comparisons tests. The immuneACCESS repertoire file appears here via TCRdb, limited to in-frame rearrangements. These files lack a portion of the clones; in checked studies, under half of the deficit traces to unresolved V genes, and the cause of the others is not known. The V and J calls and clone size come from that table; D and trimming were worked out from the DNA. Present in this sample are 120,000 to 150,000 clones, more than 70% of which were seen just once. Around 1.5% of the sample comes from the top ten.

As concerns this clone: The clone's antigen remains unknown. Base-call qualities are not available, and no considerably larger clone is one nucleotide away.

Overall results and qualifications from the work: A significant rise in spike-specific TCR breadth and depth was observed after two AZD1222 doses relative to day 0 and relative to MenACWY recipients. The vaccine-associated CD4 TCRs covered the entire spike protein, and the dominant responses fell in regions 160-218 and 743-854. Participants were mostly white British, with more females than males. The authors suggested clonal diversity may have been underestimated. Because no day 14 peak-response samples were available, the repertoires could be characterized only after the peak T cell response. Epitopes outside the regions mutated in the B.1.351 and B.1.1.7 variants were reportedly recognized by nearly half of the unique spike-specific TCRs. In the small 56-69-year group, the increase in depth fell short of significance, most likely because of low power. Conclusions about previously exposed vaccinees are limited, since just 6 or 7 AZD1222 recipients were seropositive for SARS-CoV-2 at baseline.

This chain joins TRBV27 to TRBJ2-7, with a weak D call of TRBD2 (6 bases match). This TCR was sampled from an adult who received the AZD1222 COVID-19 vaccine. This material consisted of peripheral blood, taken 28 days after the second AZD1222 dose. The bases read TGTGCCAGCAGCTCGGGTGGTGGGGGGTACGAGCAGTACTTC. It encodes CASSSGGGGYEQYF.